These 6 T cell receptor beta chains were all obtained from the same sample, sequenced in a study of T-cell reconstitution after alpha-beta-depleted transplantation in children. A TCRbeta library incorporating unique molecular identifiers was prepared. One entry per CDR3 protein, called by TCRdb with MiXCR from the PCR reads. The profile shows some 87,000 distinct CDR3 sequences, around a sixth of them singletons. The sequencing used PBMCs, mostly from graft donor cells, collected 180 days after TCRalphabeta/CD19-depleted stem cell transplant. These receptors all stem from a male patient between 2 and 9 years old who had a stem cell transplant for acute lymphoblastic leukemia, so the T cells may come from the graft donor.

The rearrangement uses TRBV2 and TRBJ1-1; perhaps TRBD1 as D (6 bases). The length of the CDR3 is 15 residues. Germline V lookup: CDR1 SNHLY, CDR2 FYNNEI. CDR3 sequence: CASHPQGPIVTEAFF. CDR3 bases: TGTGCGTCACACCCCCAGGGGCCAATTGTGACTGAAGCTTTCTTT.

This clonotype was seen a handful of times. DNA of the CDR3: TGTGCCAGCAGCTTCTCCTTCGGGGAGACCCAGTACTTC. Its protein product is CASSFSFGETQYF. This chain joins TRBV7-2 and TRBJ2-5, with unresolved D. Germline V gene data show CDR1 as SGHTA and CDR2 as FQGNSA. The V end lost 3 bases, the J end lost 5 bases, and 10 bases lay between the germline ends. The CDR3 contains 13 residues.

This clonotype was seen a handful of times. The rearrangement joins TRBV3-1 to TRBJ2-7; 14 positions agree with TRBD2. The CDR3 length is 15 residues. Germline CDR1 reads LGHDT; CDR2 reads YNNKEL (reference sequence). J lost 4 bases, V lost 5 bases, and 4 bases had no gene match. Here the CDR3 reads CASSSGLAGGYEQYF. The CDR3 bases are TGTGCCAGCAGCTCTGGACTAGCGGGGGGTTACGAGCAGTACTTC.

This clonotype was seen at least ten times. This sequence joins TRBV11-2 and TRBJ1-5, with a weak D call TRBD1 (5 bases). The CDR3 has 15 amino acids. The V end lost 5 bases, the J end lost 0 bases, and 11 bases lay between the germline ends. In germline, CDR1 is SGHAT, CDR2 FQNNGV. CDR3 protein: CASSRDALSNQPQHF. For the CDR3, the DNA is TGTGCCAGCAGCAGGGACGCCCTTAGCAATCAGCCCCAGCATTTT.

This clonotype occurred a few times. The V gene is TRBV7-2, the J gene TRBJ2-5; weak D call: TRBD1 (5 bases). The V and J ends lost 3 bases and 5 bases respectively, with 10 bases between them. The CDR3 length is 13 residues. CDR1 SGHTA and CDR2 FQGNSA come from the germline V gene. The CDR3 is CASSFQGRETQYF. The CDR3 DNA follows: TGTGCCAGCAGCTTCCAGGGTCGGGAGACCCAGTACTTC.

This clonotype appeared a few times. The chain links TRBV6-1 to TRBJ2-2; no clear D. CDR3 length equals 18 residues. V was trimmed by 4 bases and J by 1 base, leaving 19 bases between them. Germline V gene data show CDR1 as MNHNS and CDR2 as SASEGT. The CDR3 loop reads CASSGPVRPRGNTGELFF. As DNA, the CDR3 is TGTGCCAGCAGTGGGCCGGTACGGCCACGCGGGAACACCGGGGAGCTGTTTTTT.